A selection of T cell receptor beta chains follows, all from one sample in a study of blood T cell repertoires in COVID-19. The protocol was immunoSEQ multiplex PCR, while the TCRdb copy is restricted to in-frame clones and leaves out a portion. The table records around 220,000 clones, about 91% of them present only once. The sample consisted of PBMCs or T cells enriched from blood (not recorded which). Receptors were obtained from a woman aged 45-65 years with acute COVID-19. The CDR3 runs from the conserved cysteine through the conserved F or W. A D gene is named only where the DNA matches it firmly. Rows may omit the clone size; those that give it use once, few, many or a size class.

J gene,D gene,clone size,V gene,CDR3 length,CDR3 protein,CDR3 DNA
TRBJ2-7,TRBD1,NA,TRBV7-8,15,CASSSGQGAPHEQYF,TGTGCCAGCAGCTCGGGACAGGGGGCGCCCCACGAGCAGTATTTC
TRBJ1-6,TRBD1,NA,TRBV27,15,CASSPSDRANSPLHF,TGTGCCAGCAGTCCTTCTGACAGGGCCAATTCACCCCTCCACTTT
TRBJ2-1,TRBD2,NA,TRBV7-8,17,CASSQGAGGAIYNEQFF,TGTGCCAGCAGCCAAGGAGCGGGGGGGGCTATCTACAATGAGCAGTTCTTC
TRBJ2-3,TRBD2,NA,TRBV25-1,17,CASRRLAGALRTDTQYF,TGTGCCAGCAGGCGGCTAGCGGGAGCCCTTCGCACAGATACGCAGTATTTT
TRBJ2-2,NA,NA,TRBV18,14,CASSPRDSVGELFF,TGTGCCAGCTCACCCCGGGACTCCGTCGGGGAGCTGTTTTTT
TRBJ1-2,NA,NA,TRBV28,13,CASSRQGNYGYTF,TGTGCCAGCAGCCGTCAGGGGAACTATGGCTACACCTTC
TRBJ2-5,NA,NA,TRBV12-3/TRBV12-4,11,CASKEQETQYF,TGTGCCAGCAAGGAGCAAGAGACCCAGTACTTC
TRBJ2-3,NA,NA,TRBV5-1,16,CASSLQRGLSTDTQYF,TGCGCCAGCAGCTTGCAACGGGGTCTAAGCACAGATACGCAGTATTTT
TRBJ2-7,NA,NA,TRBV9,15,CASSVETGLLIEQYF,TGTGCCAGCAGCGTAGAGACAGGACTCTTGATCGAGCAGTACTTC
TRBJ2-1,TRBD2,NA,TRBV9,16,CASSENLAGSDNEQFF,TGTGCCAGCAGCGAAAACCTAGCGGGATCGGACAATGAGCAGTTCTTC
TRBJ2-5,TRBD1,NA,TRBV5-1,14,CASSLDRVGETQYF,TGCGCCAGCAGTTTGGACAGGGTAGGGGAGACCCAGTACTTC
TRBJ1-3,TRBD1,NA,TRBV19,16,CASSIDPGTAGNTIYF,TGTGCCAGTAGTATAGATCCCGGGACAGCTGGAAACACCATATATTTT
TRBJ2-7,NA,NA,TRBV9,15,CASSASPSGTYEQYF,TGTGCCAGCAGCGCCTCCCCCTCAGGGACCTACGAGCAGTACTTC
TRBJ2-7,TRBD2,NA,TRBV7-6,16,CASSTIPTSGPYEQYF,TGTGCCAGCAGCACGATACCGACTAGCGGTCCCTACGAGCAGTACTTC
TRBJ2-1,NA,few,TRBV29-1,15,CSVGSLAGTYNEQFF,TGCAGCGTTGGGTCCCTAGCCGGTACGTACAATGAGCAGTTCTTC
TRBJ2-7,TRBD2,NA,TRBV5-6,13,CASSLVGGSEQYF,TGTGCCAGCAGCTTGGTCGGGGGGAGCGAGCAGTACTTC
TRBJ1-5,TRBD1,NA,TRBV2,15,CASSLQGASNQPQHF,TGTGCCAGCAGTCTACAGGGGGCTAGCAATCAGCCCCAGCATTTT
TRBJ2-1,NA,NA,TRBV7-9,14,CASSFRGSYNEQFF,TGTGCCAGCAGCTTCAGGGGATCCTACAATGAGCAGTTCTTC
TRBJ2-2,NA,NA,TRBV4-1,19,CASSQLVLVQGGLAGELFF,TGCGCCAGCAGCCAATTGGTCTTAGTGCAGGGAGGACTGGCCGGGGAGCTGTTTTTT
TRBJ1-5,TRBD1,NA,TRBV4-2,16,CASSQDRDRAGQPQHF,TGTGCCAGCAGCCAAGACCGGGACAGGGCAGGACAGCCCCAGCATTTT
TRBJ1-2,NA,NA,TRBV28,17,CASSSLARQASNYGYTF,TGTGCCAGCAGTTCTCTCGCCAGGCAGGCGTCTAACTATGGCTACACCTTC
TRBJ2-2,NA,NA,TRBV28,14,CASIGTASAGELFF,TGTGCCAGCATCGGGACTGCCTCGGCCGGGGAGCTGTTTTTT
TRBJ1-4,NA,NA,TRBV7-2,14,CASSLRNREEKLFF,TGTGCCAGCAGCTTAAGGAACAGGGAAGAAAAACTGTTTTTT
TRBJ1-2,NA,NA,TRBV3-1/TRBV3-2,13,CASSQGGLYGYTF,TGTGCCAGCAGCCAGGGGGGACTGTATGGCTACACCTTC
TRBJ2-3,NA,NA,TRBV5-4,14,CASSFGEYTDTQYF,TGTGCCAGCAGCTTTGGAGAATACACAGATACGCAGTATTTT
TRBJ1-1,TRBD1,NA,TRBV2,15,CASSEGQGGTAEAFF,TGTGCCAGCAGTGAAGGACAGGGCGGGACCGCTGAAGCTTTCTTT
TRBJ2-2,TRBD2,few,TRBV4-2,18,CASSQGGLAGVVSGELFF,TGTGCCAGCAGCCAAGGCGGACTAGCGGGAGTGGTGTCCGGGGAGCTGTTTTTT
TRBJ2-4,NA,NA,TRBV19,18,CASSIGRGRGGLGNIQYF,TGTGCCAGTAGTATAGGGAGGGGCAGGGGAGGGCTCGGAAACATTCAGTACTTC
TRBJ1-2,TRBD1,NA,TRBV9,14,CASSAGTGGFGYTF,TGTGCCAGCAGCGCTGGGACAGGGGGTTTTGGCTACACCTTC
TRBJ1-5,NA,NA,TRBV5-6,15,CASSLLGSGNQPQHF,TGTGCCAGCAGCTTGCTCGGGAGCGGCAATCAGCCCCAGCATTTT
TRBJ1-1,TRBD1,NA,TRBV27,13,CASIGQGAAEAFF,TGTGCCAGCATCGGACAGGGGGCCGCTGAAGCTTTCTTT
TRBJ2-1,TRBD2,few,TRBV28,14,CASAQRERYNEQFF,TGTGCCAGCGCCCAGCGGGAGCGGTACAATGAGCAGTTCTTC
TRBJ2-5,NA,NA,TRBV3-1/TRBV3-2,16,CASSADRPTFSETQYF,TGTGCCAGCAGCGCTGATCGTCCCACTTTCTCTGAGACCCAGTACTTC
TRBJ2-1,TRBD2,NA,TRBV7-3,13,CASSLGLAGLQFF,TGTGCCAGCAGCCTCGGACTAGCGGGCTTACAGTTCTTC
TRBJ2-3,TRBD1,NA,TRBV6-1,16,CASSEGMGQGTDTQYF,TGTGCCAGCAGTGAAGGGATGGGACAGGGCACAGATACGCAGTATTTT
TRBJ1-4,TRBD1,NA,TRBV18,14,CASSAPGQSEKLFF,TGTGCCAGCTCAGCACCGGGACAGTCAGAAAAACTGTTTTTT
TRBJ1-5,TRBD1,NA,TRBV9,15,CASSVAGGGNQPQHF,TGTGCCAGCAGCGTAGCAGGGGGTGGCAATCAGCCCCAGCATTTT
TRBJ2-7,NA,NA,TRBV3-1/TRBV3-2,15,CASSQNFGLPYEQYF,TGTGCCAGCAGCCAAAATTTCGGACTACCCTACGAGCAGTACTTC
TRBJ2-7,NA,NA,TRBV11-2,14,CASSLTVSLYEQYF,TGTGCCAGCAGCTTGACAGTTTCACTCTACGAGCAGTACTTC
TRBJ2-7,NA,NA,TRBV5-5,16,CASSLGAQGYPYEQYF,TGTGCCAGCAGCTTGGGGGCCCAGGGCTATCCCTACGAGCAGTACTTC
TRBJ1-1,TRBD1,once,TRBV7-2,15,CASSPTNPDRGRAFF,TGTGCCAGCAGCCCGACGAATCCGGACAGGGGGCGAGCTTTCTTT
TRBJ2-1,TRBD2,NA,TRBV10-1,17,CASSPIVSSGNHNEQFF,TGCGCCAGCAGTCCTATAGTTTCTAGCGGGAACCACAATGAGCAGTTCTTC
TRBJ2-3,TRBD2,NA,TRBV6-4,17,CASSPGLAGEDTDTQYF,TGTGCCAGCAGTCCGGGACTAGCGGGAGAAGACACAGATACGCAGTATTTT
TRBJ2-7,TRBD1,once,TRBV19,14,CASSSGQGAYEQYF,TGTGCCAGTAGTAGCGGACAGGGGGCCTACGAGCAGTACTTC
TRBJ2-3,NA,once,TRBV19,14,CASSRERQVDTQYF,TGTGCCAGTAGTAGGGAGCGGCAGGTAGATACGCAGTATTTT
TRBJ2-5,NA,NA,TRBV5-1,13,CASSLANQETQYF,TGCGCCAGCAGCTTGGCTAACCAAGAGACCCAGTACTTC
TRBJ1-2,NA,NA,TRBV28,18,CASSPPDILVALNYGYTF,TGTGCCAGCAGTCCTCCCGACATACTAGTGGCCTTAAACTATGGCTACACCTTC
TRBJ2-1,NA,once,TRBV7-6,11,CASSGGAEQFF,TGTGCCAGCAGCGGCGGGGCTGAGCAGTTCTTC
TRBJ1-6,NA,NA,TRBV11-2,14,CASSFGRVGSPLHF,TGTGCCAGCAGCTTCGGCAGGGTGGGATCACCCCTCCACTTT
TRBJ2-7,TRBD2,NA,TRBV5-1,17,CASRSGLAGVKGYEQYF,TGCGCCAGCAGATCGGGACTAGCGGGAGTAAAGGGATACGAGCAGTACTTC
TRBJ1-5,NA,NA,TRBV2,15,CASSESSVGNQPQHF,TGTGCCAGCAGTGAATCCTCTGTAGGCAATCAGCCCCAGCATTTT
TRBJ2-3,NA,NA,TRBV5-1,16,CASSLSRVGLTDTQYF,TGCGCCAGCAGCTTGTCGAGGGTCGGTCTAACAGATACGCAGTATTTT
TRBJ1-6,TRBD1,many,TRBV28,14,CASKPGQGGSPLHF,TGTGCCAGCAAACCGGGACAGGGCGGATCACCCCTCCACTTT
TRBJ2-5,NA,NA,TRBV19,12,CASSMRRGTQYF,TGTGCCAGTAGTATGCGACGGGGGACCCAGTACTTC